These T cell receptor beta chains were read from a single sample in a study of T cells in Graves' hyperthyroidism and ophthalmopathy. TCRdb re-called the multiplex PCR reads through MiXCR, storing one row per CDR3 protein. Of around 200,000 distinct CDR3 sequences detected, about a sixth appear once; the ten largest clones hold roughly 28%. Material: blood. The receptors shown here come from a woman in her fifties or sixties with Graves' hyperthyroidism. CDR3s include the opening cysteine and the closing phenylalanine or tryptophan. Each record gives: J gene, clone size, D gene, CDR3 length, V gene, CDR3 protein, CDR3 DNA. The D gene is left open where the match is weak. Expanded clones are given a class, and other clones once, few, many or no size at all.

J gene: TRBJ2-5; clone size: many; D gene: .; CDR3 length: 11; V gene: TRBV5-5; CDR3 protein: CSTARRETQYF; CDR3 DNA: TGCAGCACGGCCCGGAGAGAGACCCAGTACTTC
J gene: TRBJ1-2; clone size: few; D gene: .; CDR3 length: 14; V gene: TRBV2; CDR3 protein: CASSEAGANYGYTF; CDR3 DNA: TGTGCCAGCAGTGAAGCCGGAGCTAACTATGGCTACACCTTC
J gene: TRBJ2-3; clone size: many; D gene: TRBD2; CDR3 length: 20; V gene: TRBV13; CDR3 protein: CASSLGLGLAGGSSTDTQYF; CDR3 DNA: TGTGCCAGCAGCTTAGGCCTTGGACTAGCGGGGGGCTCGAGCACAGATACGCAGTATTTT
J gene: TRBJ1-1; clone size: many; D gene: .; CDR3 length: 17; V gene: TRBV6-1; CDR3 protein: CASRKSKDSLLNTEAFF; CDR3 DNA: TGTGCCAGCAGGAAGTCCAAGGACAGTCTTTTGAACACTGAAGCTTTCTTT
J gene: TRBJ1-4; clone size: many; D gene: .; CDR3 length: 14; V gene: TRBV5-1; CDR3 protein: CASSLGASNEKLFF; CDR3 DNA: TGCGCCAGCAGCTTGGGGGCATCTAATGAAAAACTGTTTTTT
J gene: TRBJ1-4; clone size: many; D gene: .; CDR3 length: 16; V gene: TRBV12-3/TRBV12-4; CDR3 protein: CASSLTGLSANEKLFF; CDR3 DNA: TGTGCCAGCAGTCTGACAGGTCTTTCGGCTAATGAAAAACTGTTTTTT
J gene: TRBJ2-3; clone size: few; D gene: TRBD2; CDR3 length: 17; V gene: TRBV9; CDR3 protein: CASSVDPLAGGPDTQYF; CDR3 DNA: TGTGCCAGCAGCGTAGATCCACTAGCGGGGGGGCCAGATACGCAGTATTTT
J gene: TRBJ2-4; clone size: many; D gene: .; CDR3 length: 16; V gene: TRBV3-1; CDR3 protein: CASSQWTHLAKNIQYF; CDR3 DNA: TGTGCCAGCAGCCAATGGACTCATCTAGCCAAAAACATTCAGTACTTC
J gene: TRBJ1-1; clone size: .; D gene: .; CDR3 length: 14; V gene: TRBV5-1; CDR3 protein: CASSSQGYSTEAFF; CDR3 DNA: TGCGCCAGCAGCTCCCAGGGTTATAGCACTGAAGCTTTCTTT
J gene: TRBJ1-1; clone size: many; D gene: .; CDR3 length: 15; V gene: TRBV7-9; CDR3 protein: CASSLGSQADTEAFF; CDR3 DNA: TGTGCCAGCAGCTTAGGGTCCCAGGCGGACACTGAAGCTTTCTTT
J gene: TRBJ2-5; clone size: many; D gene: TRBD2; CDR3 length: 16; V gene: TRBV29-1; CDR3 protein: CSVGLAGASYQETQYF; CDR3 DNA: TGCAGCGTTGGACTAGCGGGGGCCTCGTACCAAGAGACCCAGTACTTC
J gene: TRBJ1-5; clone size: few; D gene: .; CDR3 length: 15; V gene: TRBV5-1; CDR3 protein: CASSLTGYSNQPQHF; CDR3 DNA: TGCGCCAGCAGCTTAACCGGTTATAGCAATCAGCCCCAGCATTTT
J gene: TRBJ2-7; clone size: many; D gene: .; CDR3 length: 15; V gene: TRBV6-2/TRBV6-3; CDR3 protein: CASSSPGASSYGQYF; CDR3 DNA: TGTGCCAGCAGCAGCCCAGGTGCCAGTTCCTACGGGCAGTACTTC
J gene: TRBJ1-2; clone size: few; D gene: .; CDR3 length: 14; V gene: TRBV2; CDR3 protein: CASSVAGGDYGYTF; CDR3 DNA: TGTGCCAGCAGCGTCGCAGGCGGAGACTATGGCTACACCTTC
J gene: TRBJ1-2; clone size: many; D gene: .; CDR3 length: 12; V gene: TRBV20-1; CDR3 protein: CSAREGHYGYTF; CDR3 DNA: TGCAGTGCTAGAGAGGGACACTATGGCTACACCTTC
J gene: TRBJ1-1; clone size: many; D gene: .; CDR3 length: 16; V gene: TRBV27; CDR3 protein: CASSSPRGGSNTEAFF; CDR3 DNA: TGTGCCAGCAGTTCCCCCCGGGGGGGCAGTAACACTGAAGCTTTCTTT
J gene: TRBJ1-4; clone size: many; D gene: .; CDR3 length: 13; V gene: TRBV2; CDR3 protein: CASSAQSDEKLFF; CDR3 DNA: TGTGCCAGCAGTGCCCAGTCGGATGAAAAACTGTTTTTT
J gene: TRBJ1-5; clone size: .; D gene: .; CDR3 length: 13; V gene: TRBV20-1; CDR3 protein: CSAVGGPNQPQHF; CDR3 DNA: TGCAGTGCAGTGGGGGGGCCCAACCAGCCCCAGCATTTT
J gene: TRBJ2-3; clone size: many; D gene: .; CDR3 length: 11; V gene: TRBV12-3/TRBV12-4; CDR3 protein: CASSNTDTQYF; CDR3 DNA: TGTGCCAGCAGTAACACAGATACGCAGTATTTT
J gene: TRBJ2-7; clone size: .; D gene: .; CDR3 length: 14; V gene: TRBV20-1; CDR3 protein: CSARAGGDSYEQYF; CDR3 DNA: TGCAGTGCTAGGGCCGGGGGCGATTCCTACGAGCAGTACTTC
J gene: TRBJ1-4; clone size: .; D gene: TRBD1; CDR3 length: 16; V gene: TRBV5-6; CDR3 protein: CASSGTGPATNEKLFF; CDR3 DNA: TGTGCCAGCAGCGGGACAGGGCCTGCAACTAATGAAAAACTGTTTTTT
J gene: TRBJ1-2; clone size: many; D gene: TRBD1; CDR3 length: 13; V gene: TRBV2; CDR3 protein: CASSWDRVDGYTF; CDR3 DNA: TGTGCCAGCAGTTGGGACAGGGTAGATGGCTACACCTTC
J gene: TRBJ2-1; clone size: .; D gene: .; CDR3 length: 13; V gene: TRBV5-5; CDR3 protein: CASSLGGRPRRFF; CDR3 DNA: TGTGCCAGCAGCTTGGGGGGACGGCCCAGGAGGTTCTTC
J gene: TRBJ1-6; clone size: .; D gene: .; CDR3 length: 16; V gene: TRBV6-9; CDR3 protein: CASSYAGQWGNSPLHF; CDR3 DNA: TGTGCCAGCAGTTACGCTGGACAGTGGGGTAATTCACCCCTCCACTTT
J gene: TRBJ2-5; clone size: few; D gene: .; CDR3 length: 16; V gene: TRBV5-1; CDR3 protein: CASSDVEGGAEETQYF; CDR3 DNA: TGCGCCAGCAGTGATGTCGAGGGGGGAGCCGAAGAGACCCAGTACTTC
J gene: TRBJ1-5; clone size: few; D gene: TRBD1; CDR3 length: 15; V gene: TRBV9; CDR3 protein: CASSASRGINQPQHF; CDR3 DNA: TGTGCCAGCAGCGCATCCAGGGGGATCAATCAGCCCCAGCATTTT
J gene: TRBJ1-6; clone size: many; D gene: .; CDR3 length: 13; V gene: TRBV12-3/TRBV12-4; CDR3 protein: CASSLAGGSPLHF; CDR3 DNA: TGTGCCAGCAGTTTGGCTGGGGGTTCACCCCTCCACTTT
J gene: TRBJ2-5; clone size: many; D gene: TRBD2; CDR3 length: 13; V gene: TRBV3-1; CDR3 protein: CASSHSGGETQYF; CDR3 DNA: TGTGCCAGCAGCCATAGCGGGGGAGAGACCCAGTACTTC
J gene: TRBJ2-2; clone size: many; D gene: .; CDR3 length: 18; V gene: TRBV27; CDR3 protein: CASIPDTSQPPNTGELFF; CDR3 DNA: TGTGCCAGCATACCCGACACATCGCAACCCCCTAACACCGGGGAGCTGTTTTTT
J gene: TRBJ2-2; clone size: few; D gene: .; CDR3 length: 17; V gene: TRBV18; CDR3 protein: CASSPLSPDLYTGELFF; CDR3 DNA: TGTGCCAGCTCACCGCTCTCGCCGGACTTGTACACCGGGGAGCTGTTTTTT
J gene: TRBJ1-2; clone size: .; D gene: .; CDR3 length: 12; V gene: TRBV30; CDR3 protein: CAWSRASYGYTF; CDR3 DNA: TGTGCCTGGAGTAGGGCTTCCTATGGCTACACCTTC
J gene: TRBJ1-1; clone size: .; D gene: .; CDR3 length: 16; V gene: TRBV5-1; CDR3 protein: CASNKGPGAENTEAFF; CDR3 DNA: TGCGCCAGCAACAAGGGGCCCGGGGCGGAAAACACTGAAGCTTTCTTT
J gene: TRBJ1-1; clone size: few; D gene: .; CDR3 length: 13; V gene: TRBV4-2; CDR3 protein: CASSQDLNTEAFF; CDR3 DNA: TGTGCCAGCAGCCAAGATTTGAACACTGAAGCTTTCTTT
J gene: TRBJ2-7; clone size: many; D gene: .; CDR3 length: 14; V gene: TRBV27; CDR3 protein: CASRGAVGIYEQYF; CDR3 DNA: TGTGCCAGCAGGGGAGCGGTTGGCATCTACGAGCAGTACTTC
J gene: TRBJ1-1; clone size: many; D gene: .; CDR3 length: 15; V gene: TRBV7-2; CDR3 protein: CASSPGGVGHTEAFF; CDR3 DNA: TGTGCCAGCAGCCCCGGGGGGGTGGGACACACTGAAGCTTTCTTT
J gene: TRBJ1-2; clone size: .; D gene: .; CDR3 length: 11; V gene: TRBV29-1; CDR3 protein: CSVEVVYGYTF; CDR3 DNA: TGCAGCGTTGAGGTGGTCTATGGCTACACCTTC
J gene: TRBJ2-1; clone size: few; D gene: TRBD2; CDR3 length: 16; V gene: TRBV18; CDR3 protein: CASSLDGGATYNEQFF; CDR3 DNA: TGTGCCAGCTCACTTGACGGGGGGGCAACCTACAATGAGCAGTTCTTC
J gene: TRBJ2-5; clone size: .; D gene: TRBD1; CDR3 length: 15; V gene: TRBV7-9; CDR3 protein: CASSPGTVNLETQYF; CDR3 DNA: TGTGCCAGCAGCCCCGGGACAGTAAATCTTGAGACCCAGTACTTC
J gene: TRBJ2-6; clone size: .; D gene: .; CDR3 length: 15; V gene: TRBV11-2; CDR3 protein: CASSSQGAKTNVLTF; CDR3 DNA: TGTGCCAGCAGCTCCCAAGGTGCGAAGACCAACGTCCTGACTTTC
J gene: TRBJ1-4; clone size: many; D gene: .; CDR3 length: 13; V gene: TRBV18; CDR3 protein: CASSPTSHEKLFF; CDR3 DNA: TGTGCCAGCTCACCGACGAGTCATGAAAAACTGTTTTTT
J gene: TRBJ2-5; clone size: many; D gene: TRBD2; CDR3 length: 15; V gene: TRBV6-1; CDR3 protein: CASSSSGVPRETQYF; CDR3 DNA: TGTGCCAGCAGTTCTAGCGGGGTTCCAAGAGAGACCCAGTACTTC
J gene: TRBJ1-2; clone size: few; D gene: TRBD1; CDR3 length: 15; V gene: TRBV6-2/TRBV6-3; CDR3 protein: CASSYTSGTGGGYTF; CDR3 DNA: TGTGCCAGCAGTTACACTTCCGGGACAGGAGGAGGCTACACCTTC
J gene: TRBJ2-2; clone size: many; D gene: .; CDR3 length: 12; V gene: TRBV7-2; CDR3 protein: CASSLIIGELFF; CDR3 DNA: TGTGCCAGCAGCTTAATCATCGGGGAGCTGTTTTTT
J gene: TRBJ1-1; clone size: few; D gene: .; CDR3 length: 18; V gene: TRBV11-2; CDR3 protein: CASSPIGLSGDLNTEAFF; CDR3 DNA: TGTGCCAGCAGCCCAATAGGTTTGTCAGGGGATTTGAACACTGAAGCTTTCTTT
J gene: TRBJ1-1; clone size: .; D gene: .; CDR3 length: 13; V gene: TRBV5-1; CDR3 protein: CASSLGEGTEAFF; CDR3 DNA: TGCGCCAGCAGCTTGGGGGAAGGTACTGAAGCTTTCTTT
J gene: TRBJ2-2; clone size: few; D gene: .; CDR3 length: 17; V gene: TRBV3-1; CDR3 protein: CASSQDPSGENTGELFF; CDR3 DNA: TGTGCCAGCAGCCAAGATCCCAGCGGCGAGAACACCGGGGAGCTGTTTTTT
J gene: TRBJ1-5; clone size: many; D gene: TRBD1; CDR3 length: 13; V gene: TRBV6-1; CDR3 protein: CASRKDRGVPQHF; CDR3 DNA: TGTGCCAGCAGAAAGGACAGGGGCGTACCCCAGCATTTT
J gene: TRBJ1-3; clone size: few; D gene: .; CDR3 length: 16; V gene: TRBV6-1; CDR3 protein: CASSLGPLGTGNTIYF; CDR3 DNA: TGTGCCAGCAGTCTGGGGCCCCTGGGGACTGGAAACACCATATATTTT
J gene: TRBJ1-3; clone size: many; D gene: TRBD1; CDR3 length: 17; V gene: TRBV28; CDR3 protein: CASSPRLQGAHGNTIYF; CDR3 DNA: TGTGCCAGCAGTCCGCGATTACAGGGGGCGCATGGAAACACCATATATTTT
J gene: TRBJ2-7; clone size: many; D gene: TRBD1; CDR3 length: 16; V gene: TRBV5-1; CDR3 protein: CASSSWTGGNSYEQYF; CDR3 DNA: TGCGCCAGCAGCTCCTGGACAGGGGGTAACTCCTACGAGCAGTACTTC
J gene: TRBJ2-1; clone size: many; D gene: .; CDR3 length: 12; V gene: TRBV7-3; CDR3 protein: CASSLTGDEQFF; CDR3 DNA: TGTGCCAGCAGCTTAACTGGGGACGAGCAGTTCTTC
J gene: TRBJ1-5; clone size: .; D gene: .; CDR3 length: 16; V gene: TRBV5-5; CDR3 protein: CASSLGGAGGNQPQHF; CDR3 DNA: TGTGCCAGCAGCTTGGGGGGGGCGGGAGGCAATCAGCCCCAGCATTTT
J gene: TRBJ2-3; clone size: many; D gene: .; CDR3 length: 15; V gene: TRBV6-5; CDR3 protein: CASSYTTSSTDTQYF; CDR3 DNA: TGTGCCAGCAGTTACACCACCTCAAGCACAGATACGCAGTATTTT
J gene: TRBJ1-2; clone size: .; D gene: .; CDR3 length: 15; V gene: TRBV5-1; CDR3 protein: CASSLIPSDTYGYTF; CDR3 DNA: TGCGCCAGCAGCTTGATCCCTTCGGATACCTATGGCTACACCTTC
J gene: TRBJ1-1; clone size: many; D gene: .; CDR3 length: 15; V gene: TRBV7-9; CDR3 protein: CASSPDRGGNTEAFF; CDR3 DNA: TGTGCCAGCAGTCCAGACAGAGGTGGTAACACTGAAGCTTTCTTT
J gene: TRBJ2-1; clone size: .; D gene: TRBD2; CDR3 length: 17; V gene: TRBV6-1; CDR3 protein: CASSTGTSGGLNNEQFF; CDR3 DNA: TGTGCCAGCAGTACCGGGACTAGCGGGGGCCTGAACAATGAGCAGTTCTTC
J gene: TRBJ1-1; clone size: many; D gene: TRBD1; CDR3 length: 11; V gene: TRBV3-1; CDR3 protein: CASSRTGVAFF; CDR3 DNA: TGTGCCAGCAGCCGTACAGGGGTGGCTTTCTTT